Listed below are T cell receptor beta chains from one sample, sequenced in a study of CD8 T cells in ankylosing spondylitis. TCRdb processed the 5' RACE reads anew with MiXCR; each CDR3 protein has one entry. The sample shows about 250,000 distinct CDR3 sequences, about 10% of them seen only once. Sample: blood, either unsorted or a sorted T cell fraction (not recorded which). These TCRs come from a male donor with ankylosing spondylitis or in good health (not recorded which). Both conserved end residues are part of each CDR3. The size field is filled for only some rows; it gives once, few, many or a size class.

>TRBJ1-2|.|TRBV25-1
CASSEWGDGYTF
>TRBJ2-1|few|TRBV20-1
CSARGQRARSYNEQFF
>TRBJ1-1|many|TRBV5-1
CASSWSRTAKNTEAFF
>TRBJ2-7|many|TRBV29-1
CSVLGGGTYEQYF
>TRBJ2-3|many|TRBV10-3
CAIHRGGTDTQYF
>TRBJ2-1|many|TRBV6-6
CASSYSFGEQFF
>TRBJ2-1|many|TRBV29-1
CSVYNRTSGMPNEQFF
>TRBJ2-3|few|TRBV7-9
CASSFSLISTDTQYF
>TRBJ2-4|many|TRBV27
CASSRDLAKNIQYF
>TRBJ2-7|many|TRBV5-1
CASSSTSGRFSYEQYF
>TRBJ2-2|few|TRBV7-9
CASSLVRTGELFF
>TRBJ1-5|many|TRBV2
CASAVILGQGRGQPQHF
>TRBJ2-1|many|TRBV5-1
CASSLDGGAQVNEQFF
>TRBJ2-2|many|TRBV12-3/TRBV12-4
CASTWTGKAGELFF
>TRBJ2-1|many|TRBV15
CATSRERQEQFF
>TRBJ2-3|.|TRBV20-1
CSLGLAGGTDTQYF
>TRBJ2-1|.|TRBV12-3/TRBV12-4
CASSSQGGPYNEQFF
>TRBJ2-1|many|TRBV5-1
CASSPDRTRGDEQFF
>TRBJ1-2|many|TRBV7-2
CASSLDPAGQGSGYTF
>TRBJ2-5|few|TRBV5-1
CASRWDRQETQYF
>TRBJ2-5|many|TRBV2
CASSQGQETQYF
>TRBJ2-1|many|TRBV15
CATSPGQGAYNEQFF
>TRBJ2-4|.|TRBV7-9
CASSPQMTGSKNIQYF
>TRBJ1-1|many|TRBV12-3/TRBV12-4
CASSLILTREAFF
>TRBJ2-7|few|TRBV5-1
CASSPYNSYEQYF
>TRBJ2-7|many|TRBV5-1
CASSLHGTSGYEQYF
>TRBJ2-5|few|TRBV6-1
CASSLGLAGEFEETQYF
>TRBJ2-1|many|TRBV5-1
CASSAEGHGNNEQFF
>TRBJ2-7|many|TRBV9
CASSRQLTSYEQYF
>TRBJ2-7|many|TRBV12-3/TRBV12-4
CASSLLIGAYEQYF
>TRBJ1-5|many|TRBV12-3/TRBV12-4
CASSPGRGGLTGQPQHF
>TRBJ2-1|few|TRBV7-2
CASSPVWGSYNEQFF
>TRBJ2-5|many|TRBV5-1
CASSPGQNGETQYF
>TRBJ2-3|.|TRBV20-1
CSATWGTITDTQYF
>TRBJ1-1|many|TRBV29-1
CSVATGVGTEAFF
>TRBJ1-2|many|TRBV3-1
CASSQEWDYGYTF
>TRBJ1-4|.|TRBV7-2
CASSLNLGQGGEKLFF
>TRBJ1-2|many|TRBV3-1
CASSQEQAYGYTF
>TRBJ2-5|few|TRBV6-1
CASSEGGTSGKETQYF
>TRBJ1-5|many|TRBV27
CASSFDRGRQPQHF
>TRBJ2-7|many|TRBV7-2
CASSLVVDVNEQYF
>TRBJ2-1|many|TRBV5-5
CASSPRTSGRALVVEQFF
>TRBJ1-1|few|TRBV7-9
CASSRRGTRGGAEAFF
>TRBJ1-5|.|TRBV7-9
CASSLGRDSQPQHF
>TRBJ2-3|few|TRBV12-3/TRBV12-4
CASSLEAGSPYSTDTQYF
>TRBJ1-1|few|TRBV7-2
CASSPREGNTEAFF
>TRBJ2-3|many|TRBV5-1
CASRGGADTQYF
>TRBJ2-3|many|TRBV20-1
CSASSSVGGGTDTQYF
>TRBJ2-2|few|TRBV3-1
CASSLPSAASTGELFF
>TRBJ1-2|many|TRBV29-1
CSGGGQGPNYGYTF
>TRBJ2-5|many|TRBV5-1
CASSYSGQGQETQYF
>TRBJ2-6|many|TRBV5-1
CASSSNSGANVLTF
>TRBJ2-4|many|TRBV29-1
CSVESHENIQYF
>TRBJ2-1|many|TRBV7-2
CASSLEGAVPHEQFF
>TRBJ1-1|few|TRBV15
CATSRGGGGIEAFF
>TRBJ2-5|many|TRBV12-3/TRBV12-4
CASSKRGRGQETQYF
>TRBJ1-2|many|TRBV10-2
CASSEKDYGYTF